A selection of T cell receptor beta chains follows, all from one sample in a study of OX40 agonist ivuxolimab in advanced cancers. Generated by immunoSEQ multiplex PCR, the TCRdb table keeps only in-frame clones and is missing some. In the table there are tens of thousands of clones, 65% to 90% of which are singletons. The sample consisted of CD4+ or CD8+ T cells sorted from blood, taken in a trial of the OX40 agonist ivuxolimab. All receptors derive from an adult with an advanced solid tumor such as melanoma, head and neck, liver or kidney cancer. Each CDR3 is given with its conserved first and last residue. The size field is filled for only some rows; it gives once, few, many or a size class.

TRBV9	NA	CASAKLGLKGETQYF
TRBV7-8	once	CASSLEAGGGTEAFF
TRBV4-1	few	CASSRGTEYEQYF
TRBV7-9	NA	CASSLGLTPAIFF
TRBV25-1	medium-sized	CASSESRRASGRAGEQFF
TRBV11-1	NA	CASSASLARTDTQYF
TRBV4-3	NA	CASSQELGTSAIYEQYF
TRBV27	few	CASSSTDRGREEKLFF
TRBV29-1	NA	CSVVPASGNTIYF
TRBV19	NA	CASSGQGLTDTQYF
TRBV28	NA	CASSRDRETGELFF
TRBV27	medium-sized	CASSLMGRELFF
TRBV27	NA	CASSYPGANVLTF
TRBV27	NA	CASSPRTSGAYNEQFF
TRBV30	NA	CAWSGETGELFF
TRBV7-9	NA	CASSSPDRWTEAFF
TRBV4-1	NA	CASSQEAELFF
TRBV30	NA	CAWSVRENYGYTF
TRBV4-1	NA	CASSQEEQGAWEQYF
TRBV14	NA	CASSYYGSSLYNEQFF
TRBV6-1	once	CASSPKGNTEAFF
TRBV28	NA	CASGPSGGDFYEQYF
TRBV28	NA	CASSFGALTVDEQFF
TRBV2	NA	CASSRGQVYGYTF
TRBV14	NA	CASSQFSGRRITGELFF
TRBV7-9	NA	CASSPTPPAESTDTQYF
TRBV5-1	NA	CASSPGGFNGYTF
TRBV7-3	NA	CASRGEATGELFF
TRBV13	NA	CASSPKRGYSGANVLTF
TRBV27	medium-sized	CASSISDITGQYF
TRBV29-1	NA	CSVLTGNNQPQHF
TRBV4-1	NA	CASSQVGDQPQHF
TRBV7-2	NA	CASSFWGANQPQHF
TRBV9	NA	CASSVTGGARPQHF
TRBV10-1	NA	CASSARSGTGTGELFF
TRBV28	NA	CASSPSNSGYEQFF
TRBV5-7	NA	CASSLAIGMQPQHF
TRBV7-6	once	CASSPRAGSGNTIYF
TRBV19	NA	CASSISQSYEAFF
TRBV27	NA	CASSPIGIAVYNEQFF
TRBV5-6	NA	CASSYEGPGELFF
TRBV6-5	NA	CASSPRLAGLYEQYF
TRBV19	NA	CASRTDGIAYEQYF
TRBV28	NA	CASSLPSIKDGGRTSNTEAFF
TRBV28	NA	CASIPPGVMNYGYTF